These 18 T cell receptor beta chains were sequenced from one sample in a study of CD8 T cells in ankylosing spondylitis (dated by TCRdb to the late 2010s). The antigens for these receptors are not known. The study at large found these results: Blood from ankylosing spondylitis patients appeared to be characterized by a TCR beta motif made up of about 8 highly homologous amino acid variants.

Library preparation employed 5' RACE. Sequenced on an Illumina HiSeq 2500. TCRdb itself trimmed the public reads at Q25 with fastp, ran MiXCR and retained productive beta chains. Rows with a matching CDR3 protein are joined into one entry that keeps the most common DNA and genes. For this sample there are about 220,000 distinct CDR3 sequences; around 20% appear just once. The ten largest make up about 42% of the sample. The sequenced material came from blood, either unsorted or a sorted T cell fraction (not recorded which). Every receptor here comes from a male donor with ankylosing spondylitis.

This chain uses TRBV12-5 with TRBJ2-5; 9 bases map to TRBD1. Germline V gives CDR1 LGHNT, CDR2 FRNRAP. V was clipped by 0 bases and J by 5 bases; unmatched bases: 4. CDR3 size: 15 residues. The CDR3 protein is CASGLVQGAVETQYF. DNA of the CDR3: TGTGCTAGTGGTTTGGTACAGGGGGCAGTGGAGACCCAGTACTTC.

The rearrangement joins TRBV6-2 or TRBV6-3 to TRBJ2-5; maybe TRBD2 (6 bases). CDR1 is MNHEY, CDR2 SVGEGT, per germline. The germline V and J ends were trimmed by 5 bases and 1 base, with 17 bases remaining between them. There are 16 residues in the CDR3. The CDR3 DNA follows: TGTGCCAGCAGTCCCCTCGTGGCGGGATCCCAAGAGACCCAGTACTTC. It yields the protein CASSPLVAGSQETQYF.

This clonotype occurred many times. V and J are TRBV12-3 or TRBV12-4 and TRBJ1-1; D unresolved. This CDR3 spans 13 amino acids. V dropped 5 bases and J dropped 5 bases, with 12 bases sitting between them. The DNA of the CDR3 is TGTGCCAGCAGTGGGGAGCCTAAGACTGAAGCTTTCTTT. Protein sequence: CASSGEPKTEAFF.

This chain links TRBV29-1 with TRBJ2-3; 11 nucleotides agree with TRBD1. The CDR3 has 14 residues. Germline loops: CDR1 SQVTM, CDR2 ANQGSEA. The V segment lost 8 bases and the J segment 3 bases; nucleotides outside the gene matches: 7. The CDR3 reads CSCTGQGVTDTQYF. The DNA for the CDR3 is TGCAGCTGCACGGGACAGGGGGTTACAGATACGCAGTATTTT.

This clonotype was observed many times. The chain joins TRBV12-3 or TRBV12-4 to TRBJ1-5; D remains ambiguous. This CDR3 has 17 residues. V gave up 3 bases and J gave up 0 bases, with 15 bases separating them. The DNA of the CDR3 is TGTGCCAGCAGTTTCGGCCCAGCGTTGAGTAGCAATCAGCCCCAGCATTTT. This sequence encodes CASSFGPALSSNQPQHF.

This clonotype appeared a few times. This chain joins TRBV4-2 and TRBJ1-1; maybe TRBD1 (5 bases). The CDR3 spans 13 residues. Germline-derived CDR1 and CDR2 are LGHNA and YNFKEQ. Trimming stripped 5 bases from V and 5 bases from J, with 12 bases between. The CDR3 loop reads CASSDTGLTEAFF. The CDR3, as DNA: TGTGCCAGCAGCGATACAGGTTTAACTGAAGCTTTCTTT.

This clonotype was recorded many times. This chain connects TRBV15 to TRBJ2-7, with D possibly TRBD2 on 6 matching bases. The CDR3 covers 14 residues. Between the trimmed V and J ends, which lost 0 bases and 7 bases, there was a span of 13 bases. The germline V gene has CDR1 LNHNV and CDR2 YYDKDF (reference sequence). The CDR3 region is CATSRDNQAGEQYF. CDR3 DNA: TGTGCCACCAGCAGAGATAACCAGGCGGGGGAGCAGTACTTC.

On this clonotype itself: At one boundary the junction diverges from the germline segment, which might be a read error. This chain links TRBV6-6 with TRBJ2-5, with TRBD2 matching over 7 bases. The CDR3 contains 12 residues. The germline V gene has CDR1 MNHNY and CDR2 SVGAGI (reference sequence). In DNA, the CDR3 is TGTGCCAGCAGTGTCCCCGGGCGGGGGAGCCACTTC. Protein product: CASSVPGRGSHF.

As to this clonotype: It may be a read error: a sequence one base away is much more abundant. This chain joins TRBV12-3 or TRBV12-4 and TRBJ2-3; 7 bases align to TRBD2. The CDR3 is 15 residues long. The chain's CDR3 is CSSSSSGLGLVTQYF. The CDR3 region has the DNA TGTTCCAGCAGTTCTTCTGGACTAGGCCTCGTTACGCAGTATTTT.

This clonotype appeared a few times. This chain joins TRBV29-1 and TRBJ2-7, with TRBD2 identical over 8 bases. J gave up 2 bases and V 3 bases, and 9 bases lay outside the gene matches. The length of the CDR3 is 15 residues. Per germline, CDR1 SQVTM and CDR2 ANQGSEA. CDR3 coding DNA: TGCAGCGTTGAGTCGCCCGGGGGGGACCCCTACGAGCAGTACTTC. Protein product: CSVESPGGDPYEQYF.

This clonotype was picked up a small number of times. The chain joins TRBV30 to TRBJ1-3, with TRBD1 identical over 8 bases. The length of the CDR3 is 14 residues. Germline V gene sequence: CDR1 GTSNPN, CDR2 SVGIG (reference sequence). Trimming removed 3 bases from V and 5 bases from J; junction bases left unmatched: 6. CDR3 in DNA: TGTGCCTGGAGACCAGGGACAGGCAGAAACACCATATATTTT. It codes for CAWRPGTGRNTIYF.

V is TRBV6-5 and J is TRBJ1-1; tentative D call: TRBD1 (5 bases). V lost 4 bases and J lost 4, with 13 bases in between. The CDR3 is made up of 14 amino acids. Germline lookup yields CDR1 MNHEY and CDR2 SVGAGI. The CDR3 DNA sequence: TGTGCCAGCAGTTGGACGCCCGGGGCCACTGAAGCTTTCTTT. Translating it yields CASSWTPGATEAFF.

The chain uses TRBV11-1 and TRBJ1-3, with unresolved D. This CDR3 has 18 amino acids. V gave up 1 base and J gave up 8 bases, with 24 bases separating them. Germline V gene data show CDR1 as SGHAT and CDR2 as FQDESV (reference sequence). The CDR3 reads CASSLGESVGDNGDTIYF. CDR3 in DNA: TGTGCCAGCAGCTTAGGGGAATCGGTCGGGGATAACGGGGACACCATATATTTT.

This chain links TRBV12-3 or TRBV12-4 with TRBJ2-2; possible D gene TRBD2, 5 bases. V was clipped by 3 bases and J by 6 bases, with 11 bases between them. CDR3 size: 14 residues. CDR3 coding DNA: TGTGCCAGCAGTTTGAGAGAGGGCGCCGGGGAGCTGTTTTTT. Its protein product is CASSLREGAGELFF.

The rearrangement links TRBV6-1 to TRBJ2-6; D perhaps matches TRBD1 (6 bases). Germline lookup yields CDR1 MNHNS and CDR2 SASEGT. This CDR3 comprises 17 residues. V gave up 5 bases and J gave up 0 bases, with 14 bases separating them. The CDR3 reads CASSTGTHASGANVLTF. Here the CDR3 DNA reads TGTGCCAGCAGTACAGGGACCCACGCCTCTGGGGCCAACGTCCTGACTTTC.

The V gene is TRBV12-3 or TRBV12-4, the J gene TRBJ1-3; D not resolved. The CDR3 runs to 19 residues. Trimming took off 6 bases at V and 0 bases at J, with 24 bases between the two ends. The CDR3 sequence is CASSLVWGSTSSSGNTIYF. The CDR3 coding sequence is TGTGCCAGCAGCCTCGTCTGGGGAAGTACATCCAGCTCTGGAAACACCATATATTTT.

This clonotype appeared many times. The genes are TRBV28 and TRBJ2-7; D is uncertain. The CDR3 is 13 amino acids. Trimming shortened V by 6 bases and J by 1 base, and 10 bases separated the two germline ends. CDR1 and CDR2 from the germline V gene are MDHEN and SYDVKM. Here the CDR3 reads CASSPLDSYEQYF. CDR3 DNA sequence: TGTGCCAGCAGCCCACTTGATTCCTACGAGCAGTACTTC.

The rearrangement joins TRBV14 to TRBJ2-3, with no clear D. The CDR3 consists of 10 residues. V gave up 5 bases and J gave up 8 bases, with 5 bases separating them. Germline V gene lookup returns CDR1 SGHDN and CDR2 FVKESK. The CDR3 DNA is TGTGCCAGCAGCTTGTGTACGCAGTATTTT. As protein: CASSLCTQYF. Full variable domain (remainder filled in from reference TRBV14 and TRBJ2-3): EAGVTQFPSHSVIEKGQTVTLRCDPISGHDNLYWYRRVMGKEIKFLLHFVKESKQDESGMPNNRFLAERTGGTYSTLKVQPAELEDSGVYFCASSLCTQYFGPGTRLTVL.